The T cell receptor (beta chain) described here comes from a study of blood T cell repertoires in COVID-19. Clones were read by immunoSEQ multiplex PCR, and TCRdb kept only the in-frame ones, dropping some. The sample records around 330,000 clones, roughly 90% being singletons. The clonotype was recovered from a woman between 50 and 59 years old with active or convalescent COVID-19. Sequencing input: peripheral blood.

CDR3 in DNA: TGTGCCAGCTCACCAATCGGAGGGGCGGGTTCACCCCTCCACTTT. It encodes CASSPIGGAGSPLHF. The chain links TRBV18 to TRBJ1-6; a possible D gene is TRBD1 (5 bases). V was trimmed by 2 bases and J by 9 bases, leaving 14 bases between them. The germline gives CDR1 KGHSH, CDR2 LQKENI. The CDR3 loop spans 15 amino acids.